Below, 3 T cell receptor beta chains from the same sample are listed, as sequenced in a study of radiotherapy plus CTLA-4 blockade in lung cancer. Sequenced by immunoSEQ multiplex PCR; TCRdb stores in-frame clones only, minus some. The sample has around 100,000 clones, more than 65% seen once. The source was peripheral blood, collected from a patient treated with radiotherapy plus ipilimumab. The receptors stem from a human donor with non-small cell lung cancer that progressed on radiotherapy plus ipilimumab. Some clones in this sample may be carry-over from other donors' samples.

The J gene is TRBJ2-1, the V gene TRBV11-2; D is ambiguous. The CDR3 covers 10 residues. The V end was cut by 1 base, the J end by 10 bases, with 2 bases between. Germline V gene data show CDR1 as SGHAT and CDR2 as FQNNGV. CDR3 DNA: TGTGCCAGCAGCTTAGGCGAGCAGTTCTTC. This codes for CASSLGEQFF.

V gene TRBV5-5 combines with J gene TRBJ1-5; 10 positions agree with TRBD1. The junction had 8 bases not matched to a gene; V was cut back by 4 bases and J by 7 bases. CDR3 length: 15 amino acids. The germline gives CDR1 SGHKS, CDR2 YYEKEE (reference sequence). DNA of the CDR3: TGTGCCAGCAGCCATACGACAGGGGGCAGGCAGCCCCAGCATTTT. Protein: CASSHTTGGRQPQHF.

The rearrangement joins TRBV18 to TRBJ1-1; 7 positions agree with TRBD1. V was pared by 4 bases and J by 0 bases, with 2 bases of the junction left unmatched. The CDR3 is 14 residues long. Germline loops: CDR1 KGHSH, CDR2 LQKENI. The CDR3 DNA follows: TGTGCCAGCTCACGGACAGGCATGAACACTGAAGCTTTCTTT. As protein: CASSRTGMNTEAFF.